What follows are 8 T cell receptor beta chains derived from one specimen sequenced in a study of cytomegalovirus exposure and HLA in healthy donors (dated by TCRdb to about 2017). Libraries were made using the immunoSEQ multiplex PCR assay. A mixture of 60 forward primers for TCR Vbeta segments and 13 reverse primers for TCR Jbeta segments was used in the multiplex PCR. Imported from immuneACCESS, the table was reduced by TCRdb to in-frame sequences with V and J called. These copies leave out some clones; in studies compared against another copy, an unresolved V gene accounts for under half, and the cause of the remainder is not known. Counted in this sample were under 150,000 clones; around 82% of them appeared once. More than 1.5% of the sample is taken by the ten largest. Sequenced sample: PBMCs. The receptors were gathered from a boy aged 10-17 years in good health and CMV-seronegative.

The CDR3 is CAWDRGRSSYEQYF. CDR3 in DNA: TGTGCCTGGGACAGGGGGCGAAGCTCCTACGAGCAGTACTTC. This chain links TRBV30 with TRBJ2-7; 10 bases are a match to TRBD1. CDR1 and CDR2 from the germline V gene are GTSNPN and SVGIG (reference sequence). V lost 5 bases, J lost 0 bases, and 4 bases stayed unmatched. This CDR3 comprises 14 residues.

The chain joins TRBV6-5 to TRBJ2-3, with 11 positions matching TRBD1. With V trimmed by 4 bases and J by 6 bases, 9 bases remained unmatched. Germline V gene sequence: CDR1 MNHEY, CDR2 SVGAGI. This CDR3 spans 16 amino acids. CDR3 sequence reads: CASSFGGQGVADTQYF. DNA of the CDR3: TGTGCCAGCAGTTTCGGGGGACAGGGGGTTGCGGATACGCAGTATTTT.

This clone has just a few counts. The chain employs TRBV4-1 and TRBJ1-5; D remains ambiguous. CDR1 is MGHRA, CDR2 YSYEKL, per germline. The CDR3 spans 13 residues. Trimming pared 5 bases from V and 1 base from J, leaving 6 bases between. CDR3 in DNA: TGCGCCAGCAGCATCCCGAGCAATCAGCCCCAGCATTTT. It yields the protein CASSIPSNQPQHF.

The chain combines TRBV4-3 with TRBJ2-2, with 12 bases lining up with TRBD2. The CDR3 is made up of 19 amino acids. Germline trimming cut 0 bases from V and 5 bases from J; bases unmatched to any gene: 10. CDR1 is LGHNA and CDR2 is YSLEER in the germline V gene. The CDR3 reads CASSQDVYRTSGATGELFF. CDR3 DNA: TGCGCCAGCAGCCAAGATGTTTACAGGACTAGCGGGGCAACCGGGGAGCTGTTTTTT.

The rearrangement joins TRBV7-9 to TRBJ2-5; maybe TRBD1 (6 bases). The CDR3 covers 14 residues. V was cut by 5 bases and J by 4 bases, with 14 bases left in between. Germline V gives CDR1 SEHNR, CDR2 FQNEAQ (reference sequence). CDR3 coding DNA: TGTGCCAGCAGCCCCCGGACAGTAGGAGAGACCCAGTACTTC. Translation: CASSPRTVGETQYF.

V is TRBV11-2 and J is TRBJ1-6; D possibly corresponds to TRBD1 (6 bases). The germline CDR1 and CDR2 sequences are SGHAT and FQNNGV. The CDR3 sequence is 15 residues long. Trimming removed 3 bases at V and 13 bases at J, with 19 bases between. CDR3 residues: CASSLETGTPSPLHF. CDR3 sequence (DNA): TGTGCCAGCAGCTTGGAAACAGGGACGCCAAGTCCCCTCCACTTT.

This chain connects TRBV5-6 to TRBJ1-1, with 8 bases lining up with TRBD1. Trimming removed 5 bases from V and 1 base from J; junction bases left unmatched: 7. This CDR3 comprises 15 residues. From germline, CDR1 is SGHDT and CDR2 YYEEEE. CDR3 amino acids: CASSLQGAGNTEAFF. CDR3 nucleotides: TGTGCCAGCAGTCTGCAGGGGGCTGGGAACACTGAAGCTTTCTTT.

This clone showed up just once. V and J are TRBV10-3 and TRBJ2-1, with 10 bases identical to TRBD2. Trimming took 0 bases from V and 7 from J; bases not matched to a gene: 3. The CDR3 is 15 residues long. Germline CDR1 ENHRY, CDR2 SYGVKD. The CDR3 DNA is TGTGCCATCAGTGAGTCGAGACTAGCGGGTAATGAGCAGTTCTTC. It encodes CAISESRLAGNEQFF.